Listed below are T cell receptor beta chains from one sample, sequenced in a study of cytomegalovirus exposure and HLA in healthy donors. The method was immunoSEQ multiplex PCR; TCRdb's version includes in-frame clones alone and lacks a portion of them. The sample lists some 150,000 clones, roughly 80% occurring once. Material: PBMCs. Receptor source: a woman in her thirties or forties in good health and CMV-seropositive. CDR3s include the opening cysteine and the closing phenylalanine or tryptophan. Each record gives: D gene, J gene, clone size, V gene, CDR3 DNA, CDR3 protein. The D gene is left open where the match is weak. Size values are once, few and many counts, or a class for expanded clones, and some rows have none.

d_call: TRBD2
j_call: TRBJ2-5
clone_size: few
v_call: TRBV7-3
cdr3_nt: TGTGCCAGCAGCTCCGGGACTAGAAAGGAAGAGACCCAGTACTTC
cdr3_aa: CASSSGTRKEETQYF

d_call: .
j_call: TRBJ1-5
clone_size: few
v_call: TRBV28
cdr3_nt: TGTGCCATCGGGACTCATCGAAACCGTCAGCCCCAGCATTTT
cdr3_aa: CAIGTHRNRQPQHF

d_call: .
j_call: TRBJ2-7
clone_size: .
v_call: TRBV5-1
cdr3_nt: TGCGCCAGCAGCTTGGCCAACAGGGTGAAGGACGAGCAGTACTTC
cdr3_aa: CASSLANRVKDEQYF

d_call: TRBD1
j_call: TRBJ1-3
clone_size: .
v_call: TRBV18
cdr3_nt: TGTGCCAGCTCATCGATGACAGGGCTCTCTGGAAACACCATATATTTT
cdr3_aa: CASSSMTGLSGNTIYF

d_call: TRBD1
j_call: TRBJ1-1
clone_size: .
v_call: TRBV5-1
cdr3_nt: TGCGCCAGCAGCACGGACAGGTCGAACACTGAAGCTTTCTTT
cdr3_aa: CASSTDRSNTEAFF

d_call: .
j_call: TRBJ1-5
clone_size: .
v_call: TRBV7-6
cdr3_nt: TGTGCCAGCAGCCGGGACACAAATCAGCCCCAGCATTTT
cdr3_aa: CASSRDTNQPQHF

d_call: .
j_call: TRBJ2-7
clone_size: few
v_call: TRBV5-1
cdr3_nt: TGCGCCAGCAGCTTGGCCCGCTCCTACGAGCAGTACTTC
cdr3_aa: CASSLARSYEQYF

d_call: .
j_call: TRBJ2-7
clone_size: .
v_call: TRBV11-2
cdr3_nt: TGTGCCAGCAGCTTAGTCGGGTTCCCTGTCCTCTACGAGCAGTACTTC
cdr3_aa: CASSLVGFPVLYEQYF

d_call: TRBD1
j_call: TRBJ1-4
clone_size: .
v_call: TRBV7-2
cdr3_nt: TGTGCCAGCAGCCCCTCGACAGGGTGGGTTGAAAAACTGTTTTTT
cdr3_aa: CASSPSTGWVEKLFF

d_call: TRBD1
j_call: TRBJ2-5
clone_size: .
v_call: TRBV11-2
cdr3_nt: TGTGCCAGCAGCCTGACAGGGTCACAAGGGGAGACCCAGTACTTC
cdr3_aa: CASSLTGSQGETQYF